The rows below give T cell receptor beta chains drawn from one sample of a study of blood T cell repertoires in COVID-19. The repertoire was sequenced with immunoSEQ multiplex PCR; TCRdb's copy has only in-frame clones and lacks some. The table lists tens of thousands of clones, approximately 81% of them singletons. The sample comprised peripheral blood. Every receptor here comes from a woman aged 70-85 years with acute or convalescent COVID-19. CDR3s include the opening cysteine and the closing phenylalanine or tryptophan. Fields, in order: V gene, CDR3 length, J gene, D gene, clone size, CDR3 DNA, CDR3 protein. A D gene is named only where the DNA matches it firmly. Where a row states a size, it is once, few, many or the class of an expanded clone; other rows omit it.

v_call: TRBV25-1; cdr3_length: 15; j_call: TRBJ2-1; d_call: TRBD2; clone_size: -; cdr3_nt: TGTGCCAGCTCCCAAGGCGCTAGCGGGAGTTACCGGCCGTTCTTC; cdr3_aa: CASSQGASGSYRPFF
v_call: TRBV10-3; cdr3_length: 12; j_call: TRBJ2-1; d_call: -; clone_size: -; cdr3_nt: TGTGCCATCAAAACGGGAGTGGCTGAGCAGTTCTTC; cdr3_aa: CAIKTGVAEQFF
v_call: TRBV5-4; cdr3_length: 16; j_call: TRBJ2-6; d_call: -; clone_size: -; cdr3_nt: TGTGCCAGCAGCTTATTACAGGGCTCTGGGGCCAACGTCCTGACTTTC; cdr3_aa: CASSLLQGSGANVLTF
v_call: TRBV5-1; cdr3_length: 14; j_call: TRBJ2-5; d_call: -; clone_size: -; cdr3_nt: TGCGCCAGCACTAGGGGTCCTTCTCAAGAGACCCAGTACTTC; cdr3_aa: CASTRGPSQETQYF
v_call: TRBV7-8; cdr3_length: 18; j_call: TRBJ2-6; d_call: TRBD2; clone_size: -; cdr3_nt: TGTGCCAGCAGCTTAGGGTTTAGCGGGAGGGCTGGGGCCAACGTCCTGACTTTC; cdr3_aa: CASSLGFSGRAGANVLTF
v_call: TRBV30; cdr3_length: 14; j_call: TRBJ2-5; d_call: TRBD1; clone_size: -; cdr3_nt: TGTGCCTGGATTGGGACAGGGAGACAAGAGACCCAGTACTTC; cdr3_aa: CAWIGTGRQETQYF
v_call: TRBV6-6; cdr3_length: 14; j_call: TRBJ2-5; d_call: TRBD1; clone_size: -; cdr3_nt: TGTGCCAGCAGTCGGACAGGCTTAGGAGAGACCCAGTACTTC; cdr3_aa: CASSRTGLGETQYF
v_call: TRBV3-1/TRBV3-2; cdr3_length: 12; j_call: TRBJ1-2; d_call: -; clone_size: -; cdr3_nt: TGTGCCAGCAGCCAAGTACCGGGGGGCTACACCTTC; cdr3_aa: CASSQVPGGYTF
v_call: TRBV7-2; cdr3_length: 13; j_call: TRBJ2-1; d_call: -; clone_size: -; cdr3_nt: TGTGCCAGCAGCCCTGCGATATACAATGAGCAGTTCTTC; cdr3_aa: CASSPAIYNEQFF
v_call: TRBV11-2; cdr3_length: 13; j_call: TRBJ2-3; d_call: TRBD1; clone_size: -; cdr3_nt: TGTGCCAGCAGTTCCGGGACAGCAGATACGCAGTATTTT; cdr3_aa: CASSSGTADTQYF
v_call: TRBV3-1/TRBV3-2; cdr3_length: 16; j_call: TRBJ1-1; d_call: -; clone_size: -; cdr3_nt: TGTGCCAGCAGCCAAGAACAACCGCCGGGAGGGGCTGAAGCTTTCTTT; cdr3_aa: CASSQEQPPGGAEAFF
v_call: TRBV28; cdr3_length: 18; j_call: TRBJ2-1; d_call: TRBD2; clone_size: -; cdr3_nt: TGTGCCAGCATGATTCAGAGGCTCGCGGGGGGGCTCATCAATGAGCAGTTCTTC; cdr3_aa: CASMIQRLAGGLINEQFF
v_call: TRBV7-2; cdr3_length: 16; j_call: TRBJ2-3; d_call: -; clone_size: -; cdr3_nt: TGTGCCAGCAGCTTAGCCGCAGGGCCCCCCACAGATACGCAGTATTTT; cdr3_aa: CASSLAAGPPTDTQYF
v_call: TRBV3-1/TRBV3-2; cdr3_length: 15; j_call: TRBJ2-3; d_call: TRBD2; clone_size: -; cdr3_nt: TGTGCCAGCAGCCCGGGACTAGCGGGTACAGATACGCAGTATTTT; cdr3_aa: CASSPGLAGTDTQYF
v_call: TRBV4-2; cdr3_length: 15; j_call: TRBJ1-3; d_call: TRBD1; clone_size: once; cdr3_nt: TGTGCCAGCAGCCCACCGGACAGGGCTGGAAACACCATATATTTT; cdr3_aa: CASSPPDRAGNTIYF
v_call: TRBV5-6; cdr3_length: 16; j_call: TRBJ2-2; d_call: -; clone_size: once; cdr3_nt: TGTGCCAGCAGCAGGCCTCTTACAGCGAACACCGGGGAGCTGTTTTTT; cdr3_aa: CASSRPLTANTGELFF
v_call: TRBV6-5; cdr3_length: 13; j_call: TRBJ1-1; d_call: -; clone_size: -; cdr3_nt: TGTGCCAGCAAGAGGGAGTTGAACACTGAAGCTTTCTTT; cdr3_aa: CASKRELNTEAFF
v_call: TRBV5-1; cdr3_length: 15; j_call: TRBJ1-2; d_call: TRBD1; clone_size: -; cdr3_nt: TGCGCCAGCAGCTTGGATGGGACAGGGGGATATGGCTACACCTTC; cdr3_aa: CASSLDGTGGYGYTF
v_call: TRBV5-1; cdr3_length: 19; j_call: TRBJ1-4; d_call: TRBD1; clone_size: once; cdr3_nt: TGCGCCAGCAGCTTGGCCCCCGGGGACAGGGGAGTGGGGGAAGAAAAACTGTTTTTT; cdr3_aa: CASSLAPGDRGVGEEKLFF
v_call: TRBV5-4; cdr3_length: 14; j_call: TRBJ1-3; d_call: -; clone_size: -; cdr3_nt: TGTGCCAGCAGCTTGGACAGGGATGGAAACACCATATATTTT; cdr3_aa: CASSLDRDGNTIYF
v_call: TRBV27; cdr3_length: 18; j_call: TRBJ1-6; d_call: -; clone_size: -; cdr3_nt: TGTGCCAGCAGTTTATCGCGAACCCCCCCAGGGTATAATTCACCCCTCCACTTT; cdr3_aa: CASSLSRTPPGYNSPLHF
v_call: TRBV29-1; cdr3_length: 15; j_call: TRBJ2-5; d_call: -; clone_size: -; cdr3_nt: TGCAGCGTTGAACTTTCCGGGACTCCAGGGGAGACCCAGTACTTC; cdr3_aa: CSVELSGTPGETQYF
v_call: TRBV19; cdr3_length: 16; j_call: TRBJ1-5; d_call: -; clone_size: -; cdr3_nt: TGTGCCAGTAGAAATCTAATGTTAGGGGAAAGTCAGCCCCAGCATTTT; cdr3_aa: CASRNLMLGESQPQHF
v_call: TRBV4-1; cdr3_length: 15; j_call: TRBJ2-2; d_call: -; clone_size: -; cdr3_nt: TGCGCCAGCAGCCAAGCGTTCGGGAACACCGGGGAGCTGTTTTTT; cdr3_aa: CASSQAFGNTGELFF
v_call: TRBV28; cdr3_length: 15; j_call: TRBJ1-1; d_call: -; clone_size: -; cdr3_nt: TGTGCCAGCAGTTCCCAGGGAGGTCGGGACACTGAAGCTTTCTTT; cdr3_aa: CASSSQGGRDTEAFF
v_call: TRBV7-9; cdr3_length: 17; j_call: TRBJ2-1; d_call: TRBD2; clone_size: -; cdr3_nt: TGTGCCAGCTTCCCGGGACTAGCGGGAGGCCGATACAATGAGCAGTTCTTC; cdr3_aa: CASFPGLAGGRYNEQFF
v_call: TRBV4-1; cdr3_length: 17; j_call: TRBJ1-5; d_call: -; clone_size: -; cdr3_nt: TGCGCCAGCAGCCAAGTTAATCTTGTAGGGGCCGGGCAGCCCCAGCATTTT; cdr3_aa: CASSQVNLVGAGQPQHF
v_call: TRBV4-1; cdr3_length: 14; j_call: TRBJ2-2; d_call: -; clone_size: -; cdr3_nt: TGCGCCAGCAGCCAACCTACTAGTGCCGGGGAGCTGTTTTTT; cdr3_aa: CASSQPTSAGELFF
v_call: TRBV10-3; cdr3_length: 13; j_call: TRBJ2-1; d_call: TRBD1; clone_size: -; cdr3_nt: TGTGCCATCGGGACAGGGGGAAGCGATGAGCAGTTCTTC; cdr3_aa: CAIGTGGSDEQFF
v_call: TRBV10-2; cdr3_length: 14; j_call: TRBJ1-5; d_call: -; clone_size: -; cdr3_nt: TGCGCCAGCAGGGGGGCTTATAGCAATCAGCCCCAGCATTTT; cdr3_aa: CASRGAYSNQPQHF
v_call: TRBV7-2; cdr3_length: 16; j_call: TRBJ2-2; d_call: -; clone_size: -; cdr3_nt: TGTGCCAGCAGCTTAGGGGTCGGCAGGCCTACCGGGGAGCTGTTTTTT; cdr3_aa: CASSLGVGRPTGELFF
v_call: TRBV19; cdr3_length: 16; j_call: TRBJ2-5; d_call: -; clone_size: -; cdr3_nt: TGTGCCAGTAGTATTAAGAGGGCCCCCCTACAGGAGACCCAGTACTTC; cdr3_aa: CASSIKRAPLQETQYF
v_call: TRBV27; cdr3_length: 13; j_call: TRBJ1-1; d_call: -; clone_size: -; cdr3_nt: TGTGCCAGCAGTTTAGGAAGGGGCACTGAAGCTTTCTTT; cdr3_aa: CASSLGRGTEAFF
v_call: TRBV27; cdr3_length: 13; j_call: TRBJ2-1; d_call: TRBD2; clone_size: -; cdr3_nt: TGTGCCAGCAAACCCCGGGGGGACAATGAGCAGTTCTTC; cdr3_aa: CASKPRGDNEQFF
v_call: TRBV6-2/TRBV6-3; cdr3_length: 16; j_call: TRBJ1-5; d_call: -; clone_size: -; cdr3_nt: TGTGCCAGCAGTTACGCCGGGGGGGCGGTGGATCAGCCCCAGCATTTT; cdr3_aa: CASSYAGGAVDQPQHF
v_call: TRBV19; cdr3_length: 17; j_call: TRBJ2-6; d_call: TRBD1; clone_size: -; cdr3_nt: TGTGCCACCTCAATAGGACAGGCCACGCGAGGGGCCAACGTCCTGACTTTC; cdr3_aa: CATSIGQATRGANVLTF
v_call: TRBV5-4; cdr3_length: 17; j_call: TRBJ1-1; d_call: -; clone_size: -; cdr3_nt: TGTGCCAGCAGCTCGCAACTCAAACAGGCGTTGGGAACTGAAGCTTTCTTT; cdr3_aa: CASSSQLKQALGTEAFF
v_call: TRBV2; cdr3_length: 15; j_call: TRBJ1-6; d_call: TRBD1; clone_size: few; cdr3_nt: TGTGCCAGCAGTGAAGCTCACAGGGGAAATTCACCCCTCCACTTT; cdr3_aa: CASSEAHRGNSPLHF
v_call: TRBV5-6; cdr3_length: 14; j_call: TRBJ1-2; d_call: TRBD1; clone_size: -; cdr3_nt: TGTGCCAGCAGCTCCGGGACAGGGGGCTATGGCTACACCTTC; cdr3_aa: CASSSGTGGYGYTF
v_call: TRBV6-5; cdr3_length: 14; j_call: TRBJ1-1; d_call: TRBD1; clone_size: -; cdr3_nt: TGTGCCAGCATCTTCAGGGGGCAACGCACTGAAGCTTTCTTT; cdr3_aa: CASIFRGQRTEAFF
v_call: TRBV27; cdr3_length: 18; j_call: TRBJ1-1; d_call: -; clone_size: -; cdr3_nt: TGTGCCAGCAGTTCCGACTCAGGACGGACTCTTGCGAACACTGAAGCTTTCTTT; cdr3_aa: CASSSDSGRTLANTEAFF
v_call: TRBV9; cdr3_length: 15; j_call: TRBJ2-3; d_call: TRBD2; clone_size: -; cdr3_nt: TGTGCCAGCAGCACCTTAGCGGGAGGGACAGATACGCAGTATTTT; cdr3_aa: CASSTLAGGTDTQYF
v_call: TRBV2; cdr3_length: 14; j_call: TRBJ2-2; d_call: TRBD1; clone_size: few; cdr3_nt: TGTGCCAGCAGCGAAGACAGGGGTACCGGGGAGCTGTTTTTT; cdr3_aa: CASSEDRGTGELFF
v_call: TRBV7-8; cdr3_length: 17; j_call: TRBJ1-3; d_call: TRBD1; clone_size: -; cdr3_nt: TGTGCCAGCAGCCTAGAGAGGCGGGACAGCCTTCGACACACCATATATTTT; cdr3_aa: CASSLERRDSLRHTIYF
v_call: TRBV30; cdr3_length: 13; j_call: TRBJ1-1; d_call: -; clone_size: -; cdr3_nt: TGTGCCGGGAGGGGCCTTATGAACACTGAAGCTTTCTTT; cdr3_aa: CAGRGLMNTEAFF
v_call: TRBV9; cdr3_length: 13; j_call: TRBJ1-2; d_call: -; clone_size: once; cdr3_nt: TGTGCCAGCAGCCCCGAGATACCCATCGGCTACACCTTC; cdr3_aa: CASSPEIPIGYTF
v_call: TRBV7-9; cdr3_length: 16; j_call: TRBJ1-5; d_call: TRBD1; clone_size: -; cdr3_nt: TGTGCCAGCAGCTTAGCCACGGACAGGGGTGGACAGCCCCAGCATTTT; cdr3_aa: CASSLATDRGGQPQHF